This T cell receptor beta chain was captured in a study of T cell repertoires in cytomegalovirus infection. Study details: Recently described HLA-C-restricted plus well-studied HLA-B-restricted CMV epitopes were used. An indication of both CMV infection and matching HLA type came from public TCR beta signatures. Broader study findings: Dominant in the ex vivo response were TCR beta clonotypes restricted by HLA-C and specific for CMV. Using cumulative public TCR beta family frequency, the authors identified those who carried CMV together with the relevant HLA.

TCRdb reprocessed the reads via MiXCR and lists one record per CDR3 protein. The data contain roughly 310,000 distinct CDR3 sequences, almost 30% of them seen just once; the ten biggest clones take up about 19%. The CDR3 is 18 residues long. Trimming pared 6 bases from V and 5 bases from J, leaving 28 bases between. Germline V gene data show CDR1 as PRHDT and CDR2 as FYEKMQ (reference sequence). Concerning this clonotype itself: Its antigen is undetermined.

Here the sequenced sample was cultured PBMCs, taken from culture after CMV antigen stimulation. The rearrangement uses TRBV13 and TRBJ2-5; D call uncertain. The source of this sequence is a human donor in good health (CMV status not recorded). Some clones in this sample may be carry-over from other donors' samples. For the CDR3, the DNA is TGTGCCAGCAGTCTAAGGTTGTCCACCACGACCGTTCGGGAGACCCAGTACTTC. This encodes CASSLRLSTTTVRETQYF.